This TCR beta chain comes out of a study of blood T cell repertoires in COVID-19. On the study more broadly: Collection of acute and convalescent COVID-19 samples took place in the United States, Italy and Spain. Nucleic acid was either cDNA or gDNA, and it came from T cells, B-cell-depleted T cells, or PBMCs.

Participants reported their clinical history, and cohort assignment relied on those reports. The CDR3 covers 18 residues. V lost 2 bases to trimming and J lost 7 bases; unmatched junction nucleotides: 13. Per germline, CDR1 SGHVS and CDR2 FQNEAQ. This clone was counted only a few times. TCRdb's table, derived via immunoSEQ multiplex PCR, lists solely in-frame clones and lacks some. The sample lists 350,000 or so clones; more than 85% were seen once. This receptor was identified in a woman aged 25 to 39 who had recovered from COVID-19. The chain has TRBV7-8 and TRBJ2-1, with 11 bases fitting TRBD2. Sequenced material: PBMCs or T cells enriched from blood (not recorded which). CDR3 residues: CASSLMGYLAGGPNEQFF. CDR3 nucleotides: TGTGCCAGCAGCTTAATGGGTTATTTAGCGGGAGGGCCGAATGAGCAGTTCTTC.